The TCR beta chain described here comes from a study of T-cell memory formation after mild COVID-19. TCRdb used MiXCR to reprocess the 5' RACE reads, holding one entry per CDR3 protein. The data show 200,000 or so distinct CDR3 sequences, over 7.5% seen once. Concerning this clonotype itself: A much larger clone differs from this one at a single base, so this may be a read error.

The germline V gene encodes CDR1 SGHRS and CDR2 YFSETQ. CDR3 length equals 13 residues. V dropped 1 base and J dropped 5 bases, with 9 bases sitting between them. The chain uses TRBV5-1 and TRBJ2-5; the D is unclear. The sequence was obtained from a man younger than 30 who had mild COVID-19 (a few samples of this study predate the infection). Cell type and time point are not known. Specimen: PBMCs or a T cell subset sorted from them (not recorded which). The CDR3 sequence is CASSLTSSETQYF. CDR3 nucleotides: TGCGCCAGCAGCTTGACTTCAAGTGAGACCCAGTACTTC.